This TCR beta chain is drawn from a study of identical twins. MiXCR was run by TCRdb on the 5' RACE reads, yielding one entry per CDR3 protein. The sample includes about 920,000 distinct CDR3 sequences, more than 9% of them seen just once. Germline trimming cut 2 bases from V and 9 bases from J; bases unmatched to any gene: 5. CDR3 size: 14 residues. In its sample, this clonotype was seen a few times. The same sample was also used in a study of yellow fever vaccine responses in identical twins.

V gene TRBV12-3 or TRBV12-4 combines with J gene TRBJ2-1; 9 bases line up with TRBD2. This receptor was obtained from a woman aged 18-35 years in good health. The material sequenced was PBMCs. CDR3 in amino acids: CASSLIAGESEQFF. The CDR3 bases are TGTGCCAGCAGTTTAATAGCGGGAGAAAGTGAGCAGTTCTTC.